This record concerns one TCR beta chain sequence. This entry is derived from a study of shared T cell receptors in the human thymus. V shed 3 bases, J shed 1 base, and the junction held 12 bases outside the gene matches. Germline CDR1 reads SGDLS; CDR2 reads YYNGEE. The CDR3 has 18 residues. Clones were read by immunoSEQ multiplex PCR, and TCRdb kept only the in-frame ones, dropping some. The repertoire includes approximately 730,000 clones, 70% to 90% of them detected once, and about 0.0098% sits in the top ten. The data also belong to a second study, concerning human thymus T cells. That report notes: Biased V and J segment usage appeared in thymus and peripheral blood. A high degree of thymic repertoire overlap among unrelated individuals was reported in related research.

The rearrangement links TRBV9 to TRBJ2-5, with 10 bases identical to TRBD2. This receptor was identified in a girl less than two years old with a congenital heart defect. Material: thymocytes. Here the CDR3 DNA reads TGTGCCAGCAGCGCTCACACTGGACTAGCGGACCGCCAAGAGACCCAGTACTTC. Amino acid sequence: CASSAHTGLADRQETQYF.